This TCR beta chain was documented in a study of blood T cell repertoires in COVID-19 (dated by TCRdb to about 2020). Regarding the complete study: The collaborator samples originated in the United States, Italy and Spain and spanned the acute and convalescent phases of COVID-19. A de-identified subject ID, COVID-19 status, age in years and sex were almost always included in the sample metadata. Where available, HLA class I and class II types were taken from metadata supplied by the sample provider and were not determined by assay-based typing. A freely available public database, intended as a resource for researchers studying the immune response to SARS-CoV-2, is where the repertoires were released. The prospective study material was composed of cDNA or gDNA derived from T cells, B-cell-depleted T cells, or PBMCs. The samples were drawn from the first 160 participants of the ongoing ImmuneRACE study and from over 950 subjects provided by 6 global collaborators. Subjects who had been exposed to COVID-19, were actively infected with it, or had recovered from it provided the deeply sampled blood TCRbeta repertoires that made up the dataset. Overall study results and their limits: Clinical and demographic metadata were provided uncurated, with the amount varying by source and participant.

TCRbeta CDR3 regions were amplified from genomic DNA by means of the immunoSEQ Assay, a bias-controlled multiplex PCR. The authors' pipeline ran thus. Nucleated cell counts per sample were estimated from amplification of reference gene primers within the assay. To quantify the absolute abundance of each unique TCRbeta CDR3 rearrangement, sequence reads were collapsed and filtered. Productive Simpson clonality was computed per sample as the square root of Simpson's diversity index over productive rearrangements. TCRdb obtained this table from immuneACCESS and retained in-frame rearrangements with V and J assigned. These tables miss some clones; where compared with another copy, unresolved V genes account for less than half of the shortfall, and the remainder is unexplained. V, J and clone size derive from that table, while D and trimming were established from the DNA sequence. This sample gives approximately 300,000 clones in total; 80% to 85% of them show up just once. Less than 20% of the sample is taken by the ten largest.

In Seattle, one collaborating source enrolled patients while the infection was active and tracked those patients longitudinally over the course of disease. The collaborating institutions used their own protocols to collect whole blood in K2EDTA tubes. For TCRbeta analysis, collaborators shipped samples as frozen whole blood, isolated PBMCs, or DNA extracted from either of those sample types. Clipping removes 2 bases from V and 3 bases from J, with 3 as the unmatched junction base count. Measured from the cysteine to the phenylalanine, the CDR3 is 14 residues long. The retained sequence is limited to the CDR3, 42 bases, with the frame set at the first base. The CDR1 and CDR2 encoded by the germline V gene are MNHNS and SASEGT. With regard to this clone: Its antigen is unknown. Per-base qualities were not stored, and no clone one base away is much larger.

The sequence was obtained from a person aged 70 to 79 with COVID-19, enrolled during active disease. Sequenced material: peripheral blood. The rearrangement combines TRBV6-1 with TRBJ2-7, and 8 bases in between align with TRBD1. The CDR3 reads CASSERTGFYEQYF. The DNA reads TGTGCCAGCAGTGAACGGACAGGGTTCTACGAGCAGTACTTC.